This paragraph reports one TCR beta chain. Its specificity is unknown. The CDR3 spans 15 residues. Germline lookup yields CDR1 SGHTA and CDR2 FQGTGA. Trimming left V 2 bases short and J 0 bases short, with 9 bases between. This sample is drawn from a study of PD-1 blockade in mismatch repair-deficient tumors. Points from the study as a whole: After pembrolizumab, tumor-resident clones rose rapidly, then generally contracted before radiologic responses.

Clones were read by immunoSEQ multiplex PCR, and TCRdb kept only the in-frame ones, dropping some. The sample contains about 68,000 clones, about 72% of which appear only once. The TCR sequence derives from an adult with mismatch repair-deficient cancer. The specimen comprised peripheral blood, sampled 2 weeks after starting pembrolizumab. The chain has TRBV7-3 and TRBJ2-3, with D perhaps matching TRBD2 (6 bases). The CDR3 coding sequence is TGTGCCAGCAGCTTAGGGACTGCGAGCACAGATACGCAGTATTTT. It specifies CASSLGTASTDTQYF.